These 12 T cell receptor beta chains came from one sample sequenced in a study of shared clonotypes between healthy human individuals. CD8 cells regarded as naive lacked CD45RO, were positively chosen for CCR7, and omitted terminally differentiated effector memory CD45RA+ cells. Produced via immunoSEQ multiplex PCR; TCRdb's table is partial and in-frame only. This sample has about 2,200,000 clones, with about 93% found just once. Material: naive CD8+ T cells from PBMCs. The source is a man aged 18-30 years in good health. Some clones in this sample may be carry-over from other donors' samples.

Remarks on this clone: Other nucleotide sequences in the sample specify the same CDR3. For the CDR3, the DNA is TGTGCCAGCAGTTTTGGGGTTGGGAGATACGAGCAGTACTTC. Translating it yields CASSFGVGRYEQYF. The chain couples TRBV27 to TRBJ2-7, with D possibly matching TRBD2 (5 bases). The CDR3 runs to 14 residues. Per the germline V gene, CDR1 is MNHEY and CDR2 is SMNVEV (reference sequence). Trimming left V 3 bases short and J 4 bases short, with 13 bases between.

The V and J genes are TRBV27 and TRBJ2-2, with 7 positions matching TRBD1. Trimming at V came to 6 bases and at J to 4 bases, leaving 8 bases not matched to a gene. The CDR3 runs to 15 residues. Germline V lookup: CDR1 MNHEY, CDR2 SMNVEV (reference sequence). This CDR3 reads CASSPDRRGTGELFF. In nucleotides, the CDR3 is TGTGCCAGCAGCCCGGACAGGAGAGGCACCGGGGAGCTGTTTTTT.

The chain recombines TRBV7-9 with TRBJ1-3, with 9 nucleotides matching TRBD1. The CDR3 covers 18 residues. The J segment lost 4 bases and the V segment lost 5 bases, leaving 15 bases of the junction unmatched. In germline, CDR1 is SEHNR, CDR2 FQNEAQ (reference sequence). The CDR3 nucleotides are TGTGCCAGCAGCACAACCGGGACAGGGATTACAGAAGGAAACACCATATATTTT. Encoded protein: CASSTTGTGITEGNTIYF.

This chain links TRBV28 with TRBJ1-2, with D perhaps TRBD1 (5 bases). Germline V lookup: CDR1 MDHEN, CDR2 SYDVKM. CDR3 length: 14 residues. V was shortened by 5 bases and J by 5 bases, with 15 bases between the two germline ends. This chain's CDR3 is CASSMRGEAYGYTF. DNA of the CDR3: TGTGCCAGCAGTATGCGGGGGGAAGCTTATGGCTACACCTTC.

J is TRBJ1-2 and V is TRBV4-3, with 7 nucleotides matching TRBD1. Germline-derived CDR1 and CDR2 are LGHNA and YSLEER. The CDR3 covers 16 residues. V lost 0 bases and J lost 4; bases outside the gene matches: 8. For the CDR3, the DNA is TGCGCCAGCAGCCAAGATGGGGCAGGGGGGTTCTATGGCTACACCTTC. Translating gives CASSQDGAGGFYGYTF.

The gene calls are TRBV7-7 and TRBJ2-7; TRBD1 matches 7 bases. After removal of 5 bases from V and 6 bases from J, the junction contained 7 bases not matched to a gene. CDR1 and CDR2 (germline): SSHAT, FNYEAQ (reference sequence). This CDR3 is 13 amino acids long. The CDR3 reads CASSTGQASEQYF. DNA of the CDR3: TGTGCCAGCAGCACCGGACAGGCCTCCGAGCAGTACTTC.

The chain uses TRBV27 and TRBJ1-1; a possible D gene is TRBD1 (6 bases). Trimming took 8 bases from V and 2 from J, leaving 21 bases between them. Germline CDR1 is MNHEY and CDR2 is SMNVEV (reference sequence). The CDR3 contains 16 residues. The CDR3 loop reads CASQGLIGGPNTEAFF. DNA for the CDR3: TGTGCCAGCCAGGGGCTCATTGGGGGCCCAAACACTGAAGCTTTCTTT.

The chain joins TRBV7-9 to TRBJ1-2; 9 bases line up with TRBD1. V shed 7 bases, J shed 2 bases, and the junction held 8 bases outside the gene matches. The V gene's germline CDR1 is SEHNR and CDR2 FQNEAQ (reference sequence). CDR3 length: 15 residues. CDR3: CASTGDGQGNYGYTF. The CDR3 nucleotides read TGTGCCAGCACTGGGGACGGACAGGGGAACTATGGCTACACCTTC.

The chain links TRBV19 to TRBJ2-3, with 7 bases lining up with TRBD2. V lost 0 bases, J lost 2 bases, and 8 bases stayed unmatched. There are 17 residues in the CDR3. Germline V lookup: CDR1 LNHDA, CDR2 SQIVND (reference sequence). CDR3 DNA sequence: TGTGCCAGTAGTATAGAACTAGCTAGCGGCCCCACAGATACGCAGTATTTT. Protein: CASSIELASGPTDTQYF.

Note on this clone: Distinct nucleotide sequences in the sample also encode this CDR3. The CDR3 DNA reads TGTGCCATTCGGGACAGCTCCTACGAGCAGTACTTC. It yields the protein CAIRDSSYEQYF. This chain uses TRBV10-3 with TRBJ2-7; 7 bases are a match to TRBD1. This CDR3 comprises 12 residues. With V trimmed by 9 bases and J by 0 bases, 2 bases remained unmatched. Germline V gene lookup returns CDR1 ENHRY and CDR2 SYGVKD.

The chain employs TRBV2 and TRBJ1-1, with TRBD1 matching 7 bases. CDR1 SNHLY and CDR2 FYNNEI come from the germline V gene. V lost 6 bases and J lost 0; bases outside the gene matches: 4. The CDR3 sequence is 14 residues long. CDR3 coding DNA: TGTGCCAGCAGCCACAGGGGATTGAACACTGAAGCTTTCTTT. Translation gives CASSHRGLNTEAFF.

The chain carries TRBV19 and TRBJ1-2, with D possibly being TRBD1 (6 bases). Germline loops: CDR1 LNHDA, CDR2 SQIVND (reference sequence). This CDR3 comprises 13 residues. The germline V and J ends were trimmed by 5 bases and 3 bases, with 10 bases remaining between them. The CDR3 loop reads CASSLQGDYGYTF. The CDR3 bases are TGTGCCAGTAGTTTACAGGGAGACTATGGCTACACCTTC.